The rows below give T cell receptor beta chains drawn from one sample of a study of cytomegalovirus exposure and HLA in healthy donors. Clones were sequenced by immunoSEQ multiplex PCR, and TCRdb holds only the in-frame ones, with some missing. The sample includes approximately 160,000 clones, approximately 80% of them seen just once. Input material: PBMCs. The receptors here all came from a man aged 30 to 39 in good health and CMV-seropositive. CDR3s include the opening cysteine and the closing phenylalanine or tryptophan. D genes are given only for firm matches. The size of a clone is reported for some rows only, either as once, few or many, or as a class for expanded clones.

CDR3 DNA: TGTGCCAGCAGCTTATCCGGAGGCAATCAGCCCCAGCATTTT; CDR3 protein: CASSLSGGNQPQHF; J gene: TRBJ1-5; V gene: TRBV7-9; clone size: -; D gene: -
CDR3 DNA: TGTGCCAGCAGTGAATATGCGGACGACAGGAGGCGAAACAATGAGCAGTTCTTC; CDR3 protein: CASSEYADDRRRNNEQFF; J gene: TRBJ2-1; V gene: TRBV25-1; clone size: -; D gene: -
CDR3 DNA: TGTGCCGGACAGACGAATGAAAAACTGTTTTTT; CDR3 protein: CAGQTNEKLFF; J gene: TRBJ1-4; V gene: TRBV6-5; clone size: few; D gene: -
CDR3 DNA: TGTGCCAGCAGTACCAGGGAATCAGGGGAGCAGTACTTC; CDR3 protein: CASSTRESGEQYF; J gene: TRBJ2-7; V gene: TRBV6-5; clone size: once; D gene: -
CDR3 DNA: TGCAGTGCTCCCCCCGTCGGGGAGCAGTTCTTC; CDR3 protein: CSAPPVGEQFF; J gene: TRBJ2-1; V gene: TRBV20-1; clone size: -; D gene: -
CDR3 DNA: TGTGCCAGCCACAGGGCTCTTAGCACAGATACGCAGTATTTT; CDR3 protein: CASHRALSTDTQYF; J gene: TRBJ2-3; V gene: TRBV6-1; clone size: -; D gene: -
CDR3 DNA: TGTGCCAGCACCAAGACAGGGTCTCCCTACGAGCAGTACTTC; CDR3 protein: CASTKTGSPYEQYF; J gene: TRBJ2-7; V gene: TRBV6-1; clone size: -; D gene: TRBD1
CDR3 DNA: TGTGCCAGTAGTATCCAAGGCAGGTTAGACACTGAAGCTTTCTTT; CDR3 protein: CASSIQGRLDTEAFF; J gene: TRBJ1-1; V gene: TRBV19; clone size: -; D gene: -
CDR3 DNA: TGTGCCAGCAGCTTAGTAGAAGCGGGAGAGAACTACGAGCAGTACTTC; CDR3 protein: CASSLVEAGENYEQYF; J gene: TRBJ2-7; V gene: TRBV7-2; clone size: -; D gene: TRBD2
CDR3 DNA: TGCGCCAGCAGCCAAGATATAGGGACAGGGGAGACCCAGTACTTC; CDR3 protein: CASSQDIGTGETQYF; J gene: TRBJ2-5; V gene: TRBV4-3; clone size: -; D gene: TRBD1
CDR3 DNA: TGTGCCAGCAGTTACTCGAGGGACTACGCATCAGATACGCAGTATTTT; CDR3 protein: CASSYSRDYASDTQYF; J gene: TRBJ2-3; V gene: TRBV6-5; clone size: few; D gene: TRBD2
CDR3 DNA: TGTGCCATCAGTGATCAGGGAAACCCCGGGAATCAGCCCCAGCATTTT; CDR3 protein: CAISDQGNPGNQPQHF; J gene: TRBJ1-5; V gene: TRBV10-3; clone size: -; D gene: -
CDR3 DNA: TGTGCCAGCAGCTTGGTTGCCGCACGGGACACCGGGGAGCTGTTTTTT; CDR3 protein: CASSLVAARDTGELFF; J gene: TRBJ2-2; V gene: TRBV5-6; clone size: -; D gene: -
CDR3 DNA: TGTGCCAGCAGTCCCTTGTCCGGGGAGCTGTTTTTT; CDR3 protein: CASSPLSGELFF; J gene: TRBJ2-2; V gene: TRBV6-1; clone size: -; D gene: -
CDR3 DNA: TGTGCCAGCAGAGGGGCAGGGGGGTATGGCTACACCTTC; CDR3 protein: CASRGAGGYGYTF; J gene: TRBJ1-2; V gene: TRBV11-3; clone size: -; D gene: TRBD1
CDR3 DNA: TGCGCCAGCAGCCAGCGACGGACACTCTCCTACGAGCAGTACTTC; CDR3 protein: CASSQRRTLSYEQYF; J gene: TRBJ2-7; V gene: TRBV4-3; clone size: -; D gene: -
CDR3 DNA: TGTGCCAGCAGCTTCTCCGGGACTAGCGGGGCCACAGATACGCAGTATTTT; CDR3 protein: CASSFSGTSGATDTQYF; J gene: TRBJ2-3; V gene: TRBV11-2; clone size: -; D gene: TRBD2
CDR3 DNA: TGTGCCAGCAGTCCACAGGGACAGCTTAATGAAAAACTGTTTTTT; CDR3 protein: CASSPQGQLNEKLFF; J gene: TRBJ1-4; V gene: TRBV28; clone size: -; D gene: TRBD1
CDR3 DNA: TGTGCCAGCAGGGAAAGGGGACTAGCGAACTACAATGAGCAGTTCTTC; CDR3 protein: CASRERGLANYNEQFF; J gene: TRBJ2-1; V gene: TRBV2; clone size: -; D gene: TRBD2
CDR3 DNA: TGTGCCAGCAGCTCGGGACATCTTAATGAAAAACTGTTTTTT; CDR3 protein: CASSSGHLNEKLFF; J gene: TRBJ1-4; V gene: TRBV9; clone size: -; D gene: -
CDR3 DNA: TGTGCCAGCAGCTATCTCGGGGGGCGGAACGAGCAGTACTTC; CDR3 protein: CASSYLGGRNEQYF; J gene: TRBJ2-7; V gene: TRBV7-2; clone size: -; D gene: -
CDR3 DNA: TGTGCCAGCAGTTTATCGCCTAGCGGGACGGTCTCCGAGCAGTACTTC; CDR3 protein: CASSLSPSGTVSEQYF; J gene: TRBJ2-7; V gene: TRBV27; clone size: -; D gene: TRBD2
CDR3 DNA: TGCGCCAGCAGCTTATTACTCGGTGGTAATGAGCAGTTCTTC; CDR3 protein: CASSLLLGGNEQFF; J gene: TRBJ2-1; V gene: TRBV5-1; clone size: -; D gene: -
CDR3 DNA: TGCGCCAGCAGCCCGGGACAGCCGGCTAGCAATCAGCCCCAGCATTTT; CDR3 protein: CASSPGQPASNQPQHF; J gene: TRBJ1-5; V gene: TRBV5-1; clone size: -; D gene: TRBD1
CDR3 DNA: TGTGCCAGCACCCTTAATAGCGGGGGGGTTGGGACAGATACGCAGTATTTT; CDR3 protein: CASTLNSGGVGTDTQYF; J gene: TRBJ2-3; V gene: TRBV11-2; clone size: -; D gene: TRBD2
CDR3 DNA: TGTGAATCGCAGCCCCAGCATTTT; CDR3 protein: CESQPQHF; J gene: TRBJ1-5; V gene: TRBV6-5; clone size: -; D gene: -
CDR3 DNA: TGCGCCAGCAGCCAGGTAGAAGACACCGGGGAGCTGTTTTTT; CDR3 protein: CASSQVEDTGELFF; J gene: TRBJ2-2; V gene: TRBV4-3; clone size: -; D gene: -
CDR3 DNA: TGTGCCAGCAGCGTAGGTCATGCCCCGGGAGGGCCCTACGAGCAGTACTTC; CDR3 protein: CASSVGHAPGGPYEQYF; J gene: TRBJ2-7; V gene: TRBV9; clone size: -; D gene: TRBD2
CDR3 DNA: TGTGCCAGCAGCCCGTACCGGGTGAGAACAGATACGCAGTATTTT; CDR3 protein: CASSPYRVRTDTQYF; J gene: TRBJ2-3; V gene: TRBV7-6; clone size: -; D gene: -
CDR3 DNA: TGTGCCAGCAGCCAGGGGGAGGCCTACGAGCAGTACTTC; CDR3 protein: CASSQGEAYEQYF; J gene: TRBJ2-7; V gene: TRBV13; clone size: few; D gene: -
CDR3 DNA: TGTGCCAGCAGCTTAGACAGGGGCATGAACACTGAAGCTTTCTTT; CDR3 protein: CASSLDRGMNTEAFF; J gene: TRBJ1-1; V gene: TRBV7-2; clone size: -; D gene: TRBD1
CDR3 DNA: TGTGCCAGCAGTTACCGTGGTAACTACGAGCAGTACTTC; CDR3 protein: CASSYRGNYEQYF; J gene: TRBJ2-7; V gene: TRBV27; clone size: -; D gene: -
CDR3 DNA: TGCGCCAGCAGCTTGGTCAGCGATCATGAGCAGTTCTTC; CDR3 protein: CASSLVSDHEQFF; J gene: TRBJ2-1; V gene: TRBV5-1; clone size: -; D gene: -
CDR3 DNA: TGTGCCAGCAGTTACAACCCTAGCGGGTGGCAAGAGACCCAGTACTTC; CDR3 protein: CASSYNPSGWQETQYF; J gene: TRBJ2-5; V gene: TRBV6-5; clone size: -; D gene: TRBD2
CDR3 DNA: TGTGCCAGCAGTCCGGAACCAATAGCCTCCGGGGAGCTGTTTTTT; CDR3 protein: CASSPEPIASGELFF; J gene: TRBJ2-2; V gene: TRBV6-6; clone size: -; D gene: -
CDR3 DNA: TGCGCCAGCAGCTTTAGGGGGCCCGAGCAGTACTTC; CDR3 protein: CASSFRGPEQYF; J gene: TRBJ2-7; V gene: TRBV5-1; clone size: once; D gene: TRBD1
CDR3 DNA: TGTGCCAGCAGTCAATTTGACAGCTCCTACGAGCAGTACTTC; CDR3 protein: CASSQFDSSYEQYF; J gene: TRBJ2-7; V gene: TRBV6-5; clone size: -; D gene: -
CDR3 DNA: TGCGCCAGCAGCCCTTCCGGGACAAGGGGTGATTCACCCCTCCACTTT; CDR3 protein: CASSPSGTRGDSPLHF; J gene: TRBJ1-6; V gene: TRBV4-3; clone size: -; D gene: -
CDR3 DNA: TGTGCCAGCAGTTCGCCAGGTTCCTCTGGAAACACCATATATTTT; CDR3 protein: CASSSPGSSGNTIYF; J gene: TRBJ1-3; V gene: TRBV6-6; clone size: -; D gene: -
CDR3 DNA: TGTGCCAGCAGCTTTGTTCCGGGCAATCAGCCCCAGCATTTT; CDR3 protein: CASSFVPGNQPQHF; J gene: TRBJ1-5; V gene: TRBV5-5; clone size: -; D gene: -
CDR3 DNA: TGTGCCAGCAGCTTGGTTAGCGGACAGGTTTCCTACGAGCAGTACTTC; CDR3 protein: CASSLVSGQVSYEQYF; J gene: TRBJ2-7; V gene: TRBV5-4; clone size: -; D gene: -
CDR3 DNA: TGTGCCAGCAGTCCCCTGGAGCGGGGGTTACCAGATACGCAGTATTTT; CDR3 protein: CASSPLERGLPDTQYF; J gene: TRBJ2-3; V gene: TRBV27; clone size: -; D gene: TRBD2
CDR3 DNA: TGTGCAAGTCGCTTAGCTTTGGCGGCGTCTAGCTATGGCTACACCTTC; CDR3 protein: CASRLALAASSYGYTF; J gene: TRBJ1-2; V gene: TRBV12-2; clone size: -; D gene: -
CDR3 DNA: TGTGCCAGCAGCCAGGGGACCCCCGTTGTTGACGAGCAGTACTTC; CDR3 protein: CASSQGTPVVDEQYF; J gene: TRBJ2-7; V gene: TRBV6-5; clone size: -; D gene: -
CDR3 DNA: TGTGCCAGCAGCCCCCGGGAAAAGCGCGAGCAGTACTTC; CDR3 protein: CASSPREKREQYF; J gene: TRBJ2-7; V gene: TRBV5-4; clone size: -; D gene: -
CDR3 DNA: TGTGCCAGCAGCTTGGCCGCGGACAGAGTCTATGGCTACACCTTC; CDR3 protein: CASSLAADRVYGYTF; J gene: TRBJ1-2; V gene: TRBV5-6; clone size: -; D gene: -
CDR3 DNA: TGTGCCAGCAGTTCGATCGACAGGGTAAATGAAAAACTGTTTTTT; CDR3 protein: CASSSIDRVNEKLFF; J gene: TRBJ1-4; V gene: TRBV28; clone size: -; D gene: TRBD1
CDR3 DNA: TGCGCCAGCAGCCAAGTTGACTTGAGCCAATATGGCTACACCTTC; CDR3 protein: CASSQVDLSQYGYTF; J gene: TRBJ1-2; V gene: TRBV4-1; clone size: -; D gene: -
CDR3 DNA: TGTGCCAGCAGCCCGGGTTCCTACAATGAGCAGTTCTTC; CDR3 protein: CASSPGSYNEQFF; J gene: TRBJ2-1; V gene: TRBV5-4; clone size: -; D gene: -
CDR3 DNA: TGTGCCAGCAGCCCATTATTAACCGACAGGTACCTCGGCTACACCTTC; CDR3 protein: CASSPLLTDRYLGYTF; J gene: TRBJ1-2; V gene: TRBV6-6; clone size: -; D gene: -
CDR3 DNA: TGTGCCAGCGCCGACAGAGTGATTGAAGCTTTCTTT; CDR3 protein: CASADRVIEAFF; J gene: TRBJ1-1; V gene: TRBV6-5; clone size: -; D gene: -
CDR3 DNA: TGTGCCAGCAGTTACGGGAGCGGGCTGTACAATGAGCAGTTCTTC; CDR3 protein: CASSYGSGLYNEQFF; J gene: TRBJ2-1; V gene: TRBV6-5; clone size: -; D gene: -
CDR3 DNA: TGCGCCAGCAGCCAGGACAGGGGAGCTAATTCACCCCTCCACTTT; CDR3 protein: CASSQDRGANSPLHF; J gene: TRBJ1-6; V gene: TRBV4-3; clone size: -; D gene: TRBD1
CDR3 DNA: TGTGCCACCAGCAGACACATCATAGCGGGACCGAACAACGCCTACAATGAGCAGTTCTTC; CDR3 protein: CATSRHIIAGPNNAYNEQFF; J gene: TRBJ2-1; V gene: TRBV15; clone size: -; D gene: TRBD2
CDR3 DNA: TGTGCCAGCAGTCATACAGCGGGACCTACCTACGAGCAGTACTTC; CDR3 protein: CASSHTAGPTYEQYF; J gene: TRBJ2-7; V gene: TRBV27; clone size: -; D gene: TRBD2
CDR3 DNA: TGTGCCAGCAGTTACGGGCACTCTGGGGCCAACGTCCTGACTTTC; CDR3 protein: CASSYGHSGANVLTF; J gene: TRBJ2-6; V gene: TRBV6-5; clone size: -; D gene: -
CDR3 DNA: TGTGCCAGCATCGACAGATTTGGAAACACCATATATTTT; CDR3 protein: CASIDRFGNTIYF; J gene: TRBJ1-3; V gene: TRBV6-6; clone size: few; D gene: -
CDR3 DNA: TGTGCCAGCAGTGAAGGAGGGGGGACCCAGTACTTC; CDR3 protein: CASSEGGGTQYF; J gene: TRBJ2-5; V gene: TRBV6-1; clone size: few; D gene: -